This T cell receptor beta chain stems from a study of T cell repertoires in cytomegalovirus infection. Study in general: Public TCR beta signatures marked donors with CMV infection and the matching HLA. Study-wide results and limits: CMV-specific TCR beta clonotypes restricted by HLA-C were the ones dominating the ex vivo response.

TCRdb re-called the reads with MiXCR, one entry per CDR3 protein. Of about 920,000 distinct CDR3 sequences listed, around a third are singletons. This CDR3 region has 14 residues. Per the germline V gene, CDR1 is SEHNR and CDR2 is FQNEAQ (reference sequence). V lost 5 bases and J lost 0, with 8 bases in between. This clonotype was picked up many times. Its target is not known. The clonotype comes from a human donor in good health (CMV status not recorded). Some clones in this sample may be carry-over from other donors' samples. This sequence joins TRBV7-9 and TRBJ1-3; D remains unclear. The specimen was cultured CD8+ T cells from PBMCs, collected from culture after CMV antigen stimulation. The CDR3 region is CASSLGNSGNTIYF. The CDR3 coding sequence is TGTGCCAGCAGCCTGGGGAACTCTGGAAACACCATATATTTT.